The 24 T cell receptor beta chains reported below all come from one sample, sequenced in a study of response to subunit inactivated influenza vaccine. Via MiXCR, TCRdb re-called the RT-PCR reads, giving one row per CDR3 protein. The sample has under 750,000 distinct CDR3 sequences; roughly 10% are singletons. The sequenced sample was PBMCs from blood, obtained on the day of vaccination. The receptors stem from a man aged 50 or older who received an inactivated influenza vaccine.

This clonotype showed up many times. CDR3 in DNA: TGCAGTGCCCGGCGCCAGCGGGGGGAATACAATGAGCAGTTCTTC. Its translation is CSARRQRGEYNEQFF. J is TRBJ2-1 and V is TRBV20-1; 9 positions agree with TRBD2. There are 15 residues in the CDR3. Germline V gives CDR1 DFQATT, CDR2 SNEGSKA (reference sequence). Unmatched junction bases numbered 10, after V lost 6 bases and J lost 4 bases.

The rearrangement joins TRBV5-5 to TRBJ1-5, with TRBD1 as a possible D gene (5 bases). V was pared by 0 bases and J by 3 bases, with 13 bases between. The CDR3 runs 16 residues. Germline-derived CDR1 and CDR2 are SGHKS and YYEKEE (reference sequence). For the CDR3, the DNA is TGTGCCAGCAGCTTGGCCCCCCGACAGTCCAATCAGCCCCAGCATTTT. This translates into CASSLAPRQSNQPQHF.

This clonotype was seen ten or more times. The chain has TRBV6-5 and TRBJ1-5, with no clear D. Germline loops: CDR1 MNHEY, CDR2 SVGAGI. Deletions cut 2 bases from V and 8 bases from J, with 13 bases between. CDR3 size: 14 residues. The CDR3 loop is CASSYALGAEPQHF. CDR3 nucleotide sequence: TGTGCCAGCAGTTACGCCTTAGGTGCGGAGCCCCAGCATTTT.

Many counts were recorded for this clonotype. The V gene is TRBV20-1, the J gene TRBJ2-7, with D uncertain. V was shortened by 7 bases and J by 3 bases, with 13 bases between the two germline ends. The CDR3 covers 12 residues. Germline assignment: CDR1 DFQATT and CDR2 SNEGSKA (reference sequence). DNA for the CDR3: TGCAGTGTGGGCAGTTCCTACTACGAGCAGTACTTC. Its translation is CSVGSSYYEQYF.

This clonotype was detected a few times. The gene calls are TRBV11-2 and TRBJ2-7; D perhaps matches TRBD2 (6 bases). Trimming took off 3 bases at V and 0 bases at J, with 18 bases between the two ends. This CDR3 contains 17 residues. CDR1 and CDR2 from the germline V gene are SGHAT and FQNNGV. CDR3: CASSFPGEGLLSYEQYF. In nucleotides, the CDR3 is TGTGCCAGCAGCTTTCCGGGCGAGGGACTTCTCTCCTACGAGCAGTACTTC. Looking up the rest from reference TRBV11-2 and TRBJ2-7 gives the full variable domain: EAGVAQSPRYKIIEKRQSVAFWCNPISGHATLYWYQQILGQGPKLLIQFQNNGVVDDSQLPKDRFSAERLKGVDSTLKIQPAKLEDSAVYLCASSFPGEGLLSYEQYFGPGTRLTVT.

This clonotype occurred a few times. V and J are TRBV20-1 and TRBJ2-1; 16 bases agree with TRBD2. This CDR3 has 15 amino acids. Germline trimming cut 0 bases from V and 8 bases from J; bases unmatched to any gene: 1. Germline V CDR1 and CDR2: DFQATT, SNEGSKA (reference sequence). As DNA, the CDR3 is TGCAGTGCTAGAGACGGGACTAGCGGGGGGGATGAGCAGTTCTTC. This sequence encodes CSARDGTSGGDEQFF.

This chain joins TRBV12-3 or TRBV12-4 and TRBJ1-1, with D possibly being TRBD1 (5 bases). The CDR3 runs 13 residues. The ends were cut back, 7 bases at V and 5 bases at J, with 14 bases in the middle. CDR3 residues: CASTQGAGTEAFF. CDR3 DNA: TGTGCCAGCACCCAAGGGGCAGGTACTGAAGCTTTCTTT.

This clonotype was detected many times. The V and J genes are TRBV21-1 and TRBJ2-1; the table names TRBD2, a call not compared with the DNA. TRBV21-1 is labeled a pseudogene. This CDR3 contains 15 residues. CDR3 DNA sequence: TGTGCCAGCAGCAAAGTTCTAGCAGGGATCAATGAGCAGTTCTTC. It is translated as CASSKVLAGINEQFF.

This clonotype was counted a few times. CDR3 bases: TGCAGTGCCGTACCAGGGACCTACGAGCAGTACTTC. This translates into CSAVPGTYEQYF. The chain is built from TRBV20-1 and TRBJ2-7; the D gene is possibly TRBD1 (5 bases). CDR1 is DFQATT and CDR2 is SNEGSKA in the germline V gene (reference sequence). The CDR3 covers 12 residues. V dropped 6 bases and J dropped 2 bases, with 11 bases sitting between them.

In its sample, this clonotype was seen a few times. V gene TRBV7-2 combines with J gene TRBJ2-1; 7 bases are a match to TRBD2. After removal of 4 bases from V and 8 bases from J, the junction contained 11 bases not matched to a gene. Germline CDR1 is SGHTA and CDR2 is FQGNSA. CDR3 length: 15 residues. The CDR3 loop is CASSSPPLAKYEQFF. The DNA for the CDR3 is TGTGCCAGCAGCTCTCCCCCACTAGCGAAATATGAGCAGTTCTTC.

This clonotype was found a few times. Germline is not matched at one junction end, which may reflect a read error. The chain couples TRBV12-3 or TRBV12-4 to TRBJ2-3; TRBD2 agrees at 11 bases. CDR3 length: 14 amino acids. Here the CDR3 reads CASSVAGGRDTQYF. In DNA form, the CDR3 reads TGTGCCAGCAGTGTAGCGGGGGGGCGAGATACGCAGTATTTT.

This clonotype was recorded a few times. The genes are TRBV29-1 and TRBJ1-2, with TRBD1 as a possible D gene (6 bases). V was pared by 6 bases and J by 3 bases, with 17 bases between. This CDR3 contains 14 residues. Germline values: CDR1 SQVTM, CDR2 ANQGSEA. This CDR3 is CSVDAGVGDYGYTF. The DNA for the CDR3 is TGCAGCGTCGATGCAGGGGTGGGGGACTATGGCTACACCTTC.

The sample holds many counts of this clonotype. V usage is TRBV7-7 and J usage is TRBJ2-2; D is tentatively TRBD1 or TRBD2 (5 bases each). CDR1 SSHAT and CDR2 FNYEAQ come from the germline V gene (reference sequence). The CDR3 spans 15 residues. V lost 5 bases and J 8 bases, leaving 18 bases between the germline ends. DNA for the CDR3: TGTGCCAGCAGCCCAGACAGCGAGGGTTCGGGGGAGCTGTTTTTT. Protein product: CASSPDSEGSGELFF.

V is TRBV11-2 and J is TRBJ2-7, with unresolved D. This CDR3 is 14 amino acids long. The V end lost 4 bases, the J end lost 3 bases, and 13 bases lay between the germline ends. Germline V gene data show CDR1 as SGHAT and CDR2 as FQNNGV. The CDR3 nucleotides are TGTGCCAGCAGCTCCCAGAATGGGGACTACGAGCAGTACTTC. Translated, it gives CASSSQNGDYEQYF.

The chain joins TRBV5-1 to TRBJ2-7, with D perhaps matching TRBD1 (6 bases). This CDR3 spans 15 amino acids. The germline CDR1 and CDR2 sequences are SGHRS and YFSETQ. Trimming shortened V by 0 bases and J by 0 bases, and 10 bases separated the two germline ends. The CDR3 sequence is CASSLGRGVSYEQYF. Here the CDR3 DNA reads TGCGCCAGCAGCTTGGGCAGGGGCGTCTCCTACGAGCAGTACTTC.

CDR3 protein: CASRPPGLAGAGELFF. CDR3 DNA sequence: TGTGCCAGCAGACCACCGGGACTAGCGGGAGCCGGGGAGCTGTTTTTT. The chain recombines TRBV7-2 with TRBJ2-2; 14 positions match TRBD2. This CDR3 region has 16 residues. V shed 6 bases and J 6 bases; nucleotides not matched to a gene: 6. Germline lookup yields CDR1 SGHTA and CDR2 FQGNSA.

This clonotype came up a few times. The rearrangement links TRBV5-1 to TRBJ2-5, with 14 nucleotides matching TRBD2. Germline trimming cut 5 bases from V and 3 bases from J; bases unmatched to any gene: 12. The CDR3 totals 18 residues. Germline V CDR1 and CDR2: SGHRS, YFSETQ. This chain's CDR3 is CASRPGLAGGRVEETQYF. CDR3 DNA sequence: TGCGCCAGCAGACCCGGACTAGCGGGAGGTAGGGTCGAAGAGACCCAGTACTTC. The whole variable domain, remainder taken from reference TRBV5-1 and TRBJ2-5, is KAGVTQTPRYLIKTRGQQVTLSCSPISGHRSVSWYQQTPGQGLQFLFEYFSETQRNKGNFPGRFSGRQFSNSRSEMNVSTLELGDSALYLCASRPGLAGGRVEETQYFGPGTRLLVL.

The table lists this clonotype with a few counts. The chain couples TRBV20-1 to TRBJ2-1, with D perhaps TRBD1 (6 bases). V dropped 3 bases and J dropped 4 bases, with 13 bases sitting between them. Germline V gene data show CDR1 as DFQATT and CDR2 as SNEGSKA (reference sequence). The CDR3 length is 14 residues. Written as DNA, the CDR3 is TGCAGTGCTAGCCCAGGGGAGTTGTACAATGAGCAGTTCTTC. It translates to CSASPGELYNEQFF.

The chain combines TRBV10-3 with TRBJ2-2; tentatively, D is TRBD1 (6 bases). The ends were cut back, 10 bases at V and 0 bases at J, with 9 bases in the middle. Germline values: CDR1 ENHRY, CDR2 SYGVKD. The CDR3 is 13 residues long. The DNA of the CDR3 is TGTGCCAGCGACAGGACGAACACCGGGGAGCTGTTTTTT. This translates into CASDRTNTGELFF.

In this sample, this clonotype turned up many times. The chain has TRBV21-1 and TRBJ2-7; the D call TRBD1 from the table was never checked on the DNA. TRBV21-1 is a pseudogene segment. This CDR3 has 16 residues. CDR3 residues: CASSIFVGPNTYEQYF. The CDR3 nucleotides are TGTGCCAGCAGCATTTTCGTGGGACCCAATACCTACGAGCAGTACTTC.

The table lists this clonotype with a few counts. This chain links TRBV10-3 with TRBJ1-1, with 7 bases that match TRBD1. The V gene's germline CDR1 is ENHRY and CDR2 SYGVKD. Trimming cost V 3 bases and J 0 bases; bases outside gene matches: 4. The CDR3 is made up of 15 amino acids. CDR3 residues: CAISEAGGVNTEAFF. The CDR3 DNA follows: TGTGCCATCAGTGAAGCAGGGGGGGTGAACACTGAAGCTTTCTTT.

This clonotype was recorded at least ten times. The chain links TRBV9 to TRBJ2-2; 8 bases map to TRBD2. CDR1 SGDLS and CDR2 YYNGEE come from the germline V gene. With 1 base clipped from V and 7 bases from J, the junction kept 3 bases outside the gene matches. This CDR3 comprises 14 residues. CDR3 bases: TGTGCCAGCAGCGTAACTAGCGGCCTCGGGGAGCTGTTTTTT. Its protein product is CASSVTSGLGELFF.

CDR3 protein: CSARPAGINNEGQFF. The DNA for the CDR3 is TGCAGTGCTAGACCAGCGGGGATCAACAATGAAGGGCAGTTCTTC. This chain connects TRBV20-1 to TRBJ2-1; 7 bases fit TRBD2. With V trimmed by 2 bases and J by 12 bases, 16 bases remained unmatched. This CDR3 comprises 15 residues. Germline V CDR1 and CDR2: DFQATT, SNEGSKA (reference sequence).

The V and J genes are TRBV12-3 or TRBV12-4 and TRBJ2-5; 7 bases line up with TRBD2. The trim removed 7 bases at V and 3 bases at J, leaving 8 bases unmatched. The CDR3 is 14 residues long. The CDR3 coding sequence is TGTGCCAGCACCCTGGGACTACTCGAAGAGACCCAGTACTTC. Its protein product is CASTLGLLEETQYF.